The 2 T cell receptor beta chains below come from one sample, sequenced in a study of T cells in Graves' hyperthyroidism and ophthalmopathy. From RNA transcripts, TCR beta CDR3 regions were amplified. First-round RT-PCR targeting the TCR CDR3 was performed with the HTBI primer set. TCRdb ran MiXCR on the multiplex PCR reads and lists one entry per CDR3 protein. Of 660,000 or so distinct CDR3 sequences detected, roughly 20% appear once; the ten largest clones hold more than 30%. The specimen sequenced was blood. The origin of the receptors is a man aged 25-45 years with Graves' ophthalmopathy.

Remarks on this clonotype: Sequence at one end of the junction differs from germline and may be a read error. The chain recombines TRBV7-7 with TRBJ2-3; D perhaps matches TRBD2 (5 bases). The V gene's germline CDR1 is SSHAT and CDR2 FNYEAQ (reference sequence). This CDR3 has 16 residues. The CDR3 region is CASSLGGLAFTDTQYF. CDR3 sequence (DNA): TGTGCTAGCAGCTTAGGAGGCTTGGCCTTCACAGATACGCAGTATTTT.

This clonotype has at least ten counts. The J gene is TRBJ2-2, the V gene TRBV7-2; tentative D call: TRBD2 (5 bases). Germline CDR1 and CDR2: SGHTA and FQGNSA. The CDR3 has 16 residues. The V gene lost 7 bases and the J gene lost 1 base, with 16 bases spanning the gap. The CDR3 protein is CASTNNGGWNTGELFF. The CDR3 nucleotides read TGTGCCAGCACAAACAATGGCGGGTGGAACACCGGGGAGCTGTTTTTT.